These T cell receptor beta chains were read from a single sample in a study of CD8 T cell repertoires and HIV-1 epitope variants. Their recognized antigens are unknown. Sequenced by immunoSEQ multiplex PCR; TCRdb stores in-frame clones only, minus some. The repertoire holds about 5,900 clones, less than 70% seen once, with roughly 46% in the top ten. The sequencing input was cultured CD8+ T cells derived from PBMCs. Receptors originate from a male donor with HIV. Each CDR3 is given with its conserved first and last residue. Each record gives: D gene, CDR3 length, J gene, V gene, clone size, CDR3 protein, CDR3 DNA. D genes are given only for firm matches. Size is stated for part of the rows, as once, few or many counts, or as a class when the clone is expanded.

TRBD2,16,TRBJ2-1,TRBV5-8,-,CASSESPGLGLNEQFF,TGTGCCAGCAGCGAGAGCCCTGGACTAGGGCTCAATGAGCAGTTCTTC
-,12,TRBJ1-5,TRBV28,few,CASSLVEGYQHF,TGTGCCAGCAGCCTAGTTGAGGGTTACCAGCATTTT
-,14,TRBJ1-5,TRBV28,few,CASSLSRVNQPQHF,TGTGCCAGCAGTTTATCGAGGGTCAATCAGCCCCAGCATTTT
-,15,TRBJ1-3,TRBV4-3,-,CASSPGVASGNTIYF,TGCGCCAGCAGCCCAGGGGTGGCTAGTGGAAACACCATATATTTT
-,14,TRBJ1-2,TRBV7-5,-,CVRSLDIRGSGYTF,TGTGTCAGAAGCTTAGATATTCGGGGTTCTGGCTACACCTTC
TRBD1,16,TRBJ1-2,TRBV4-2,-,CASSQDQGTGGYGYTF,TGTGCCAGCAGCCAAGATCAGGGGACAGGGGGCTATGGCTACACCTTC
TRBD1,15,TRBJ2-3,TRBV27,-,CATCLRTGFPDTQYF,TGTGCCACCTGCCTAAGGACAGGGTTCCCAGATACGCAGTATTTT
-,16,TRBJ1-4,TRBV6-5,-,CASSYSKRGRDEKLFF,TGTGCCAGCAGTTACTCGAAACGGGGGAGAGATGAAAAACTGTTTTTT
TRBD1,18,TRBJ2-2,TRBV7-6,-,CASSASTGGGGSTGELFF,TGTGCCAGCAGCGCATCGACAGGGGGCGGCGGTAGCACCGGGGAGCTGTTTTTT
-,15,TRBJ1-5,TRBV7-6,-,CASSLVAESNQPQHF,TGTGCCAGCAGCTTAGTTGCGGAGAGCAATCAGCCCCAGCATTTT
-,12,TRBJ1-1,TRBV10-3,few,CAISEGDTEAFF,TGTGCCATCAGTGAAGGGGACACTGAAGCTTTCTTT
-,12,TRBJ2-5,TRBV7-9,-,CASSLALETQYF,TGTGCCAGCAGCTTAGCTTTGGAGACCCAGTACTTC
TRBD1,14,TRBJ1-2,TRBV7-2,-,CASSPTGGNYGYTF,TGTGCCAGCAGCCCCACAGGGGGGAACTATGGCTACACCTTC
-,16,TRBJ1-4,TRBV28,-,CASSSPLTALNEKLFF,TGTGCCAGCAGTTCTCCCTTGACAGCCCTAAATGAAAAACTGTTTTTT
-,14,TRBJ2-7,TRBV6-1,-,CASSEARKGYEQYF,TGTGCCAGCAGTGAAGCGCGGAAAGGGTACGAGCAGTACTTC
-,13,TRBJ1-4,TRBV27,-,CASSSRPNEKLFF,TGTGCCAGCAGTTCCAGGCCGAATGAAAAACTGTTTTTT
-,13,TRBJ2-2,TRBV5-6,-,CASSPGPTGELFF,TGTGCCAGCAGCCCCGGACCGACCGGGGAGCTGTTTTTT
-,14,TRBJ1-1,TRBV27,-,CASSLGVANTEAFF,TGTGCCAGCAGTTTAGGGGTGGCGAACACTGAAGCTTTCTTT
-,13,TRBJ1-2,TRBV7-3,-,CASSLGGDSGYTF,TGTGCCAGCAGCCTTGGGGGTGATAGTGGCTACACCTTC
-,14,TRBJ2-7,TRBV5-6,once,CASSGRGTVLEQYF,TGTGCCAGCAGCGGTAGGGGGACCGTTTTAGAGCAGTACTTC
-,14,TRBJ2-5,TRBV13,-,CASSLEAGQETQYF,TGTGCCAGCAGCTTAGAGGCGGGCCAAGAGACCCAGTACTTC
TRBD1,18,TRBJ1-5,TRBV30,-,CAWSVLRQGLGGNQPQHF,TGTGCCTGGAGTGTACTAAGACAGGGGTTAGGGGGCAATCAGCCCCAGCATTTT
TRBD2,13,TRBJ2-7,TRBV28,once,CASVSGSFNEQYF,TGTGCCAGCGTGAGCGGGAGTTTTAACGAGCAGTACTTC
-,13,TRBJ2-7,TRBV28,-,CASSPLEAYEQYF,TGTGCCAGCAGCCCATTGGAGGCCTACGAGCAGTACTTC